The 8 T cell receptor beta chains presented below share a single source sample, sequenced in a study of CD8 T cells in ankylosing spondylitis. General observations from the study: Seemingly distinctive of ankylosing spondylitis blood was a TCR beta motif formed by eight highly homologous variants.

These receptors' targets are unknown. One entry per CDR3 protein results from TCRdb running MiXCR on the 5' RACE reads. The sample carries around 140,000 distinct CDR3 sequences, over 15% recorded once. Sequencing was carried out using blood, either unsorted or a sorted T cell fraction (not recorded which). These receptors were taken from a male donor with ankylosing spondylitis.

The V call is TRBV7-8, the J call TRBJ1-1, with a weak D call TRBD1 (5 bases). CDR3 size: 12 residues. V lost 6 bases, J lost 5 bases, and 10 bases lay in between. Germline-derived CDR1 and CDR2 are SGHVS and FQNEAQ. This CDR3 is CASRPRVTEAFF. The CDR3 DNA reads TGTGCCAGCAGACCCAGGGTAACTGAAGCTTTCTTT.

This rearrangement joins TRBV5-6 to TRBJ2-1, with 13 bases matching TRBD2. There are 15 residues in the CDR3. V lost 5 bases, J lost 6 bases, and 5 bases stayed unmatched. The germline gives CDR1 SGHDT, CDR2 YYEEEE. CDR3 in amino acids: CASRRGLAGANEQFF. CDR3 sequence (DNA): TGTGCCAGCAGACGAGGACTAGCGGGAGCCAATGAGCAGTTCTTC. Based on the CDR3 plus reference TRBV5-6 and TRBJ2-1, the full variable domain is DAGVTQSPTHLIKTRGQQVTLRCSPKSGHDTVSWYQQALGQGPQFIFQYYEEEERQRGNFPDRFSGHQFPNYSSELNVNALLLGDSALYLCASRRGLAGANEQFFGPGTRLTVL.

This clonotype has just a few counts. This chain links TRBV12-5 with TRBJ1-2; D gene unclear. Per the germline V gene, CDR1 is LGHNT and CDR2 is FRNRAP. Trimming pared 1 base from V and 2 bases from J, leaving 5 bases between. This CDR3 is 13 amino acids long. The CDR3 nucleotides read TGTGCTAGTGGTTTGGGAACAAACTATGGCTACACCTTC. This encodes CASGLGTNYGYTF. Full variable domain (remainder filled in from reference TRBV12-5 and TRBJ1-2): DARVTQTPRHKVTEMGQEVTMRCQPILGHNTVFWYRQTMMQGLELLAYFRNRAPLDDSGMPKDRFSAEMPDATLATLKIQPSEPRDSAVYFCASGLGTNYGYTFGSGTRLTVV.

This clonotype turned up a few times. The genes are TRBV7-9 and TRBJ1-1; D is possibly TRBD1 (5 bases). Germline CDR1 is SEHNR and CDR2 is FQNEAQ (reference sequence). This CDR3 region has 15 residues. Trimming left V 5 bases short and J 2 bases short, with 15 bases between. CDR3 nucleotide sequence: TGTGCCAGCAGCCCCCTCGAGGGGATTAACACTGAAGCTTTCTTT. It encodes CASSPLEGINTEAFF.

This clonotype was seen at least ten times. The J gene is TRBJ2-2, the V gene TRBV9; D is unclear. The V end was cut by 0 bases, the J end by 7 bases, with 1 base between. Germline V lookup: CDR1 SGDLS, CDR2 YYNGEE. There are 11 residues in the CDR3. This CDR3 is CASSVGGELFF. CDR3 nucleotides: TGTGCCAGCAGCGTAGGCGGGGAGCTGTTTTTT.

This clonotype was counted a few times. J is TRBJ2-7 and V is TRBV4-2; 8 nucleotides line up with TRBD1. The length of the CDR3 is 15 residues. CDR1 is LGHNA and CDR2 is YNFKEQ in the germline V gene. The J segment lost 5 bases and the V segment lost 1 base, leaving 7 bases of the junction unmatched. DNA for the CDR3: TGTGCCAGCAGCCAAGGGGACAGGAATAGCGACGAGCAGTACTTC. It specifies CASSQGDRNSDEQYF.

This clonotype was picked up a small number of times. The rearrangement uses TRBV7-9 and TRBJ1-4; D gene ambiguous. V was clipped by 4 bases and J by 8 bases, with 5 bases between them. Germline V lookup: CDR1 SEHNR, CDR2 FQNEAQ (reference sequence). This CDR3 region has 11 residues. The CDR3 bases are TGTGCCAGCAGCTCGACCGAAAAACTGTTTTTT. Encoded protein: CASSSTEKLFF.

This clonotype was counted a few times. This rearrangement joins TRBV7-3 to TRBJ1-4; tentative D call: TRBD1 (5 bases). This CDR3 is 15 amino acids long. With 5 bases removed from V and 6 bases from J, the gap between germline ends came to 16 bases. Germline loops: CDR1 SGHTA, CDR2 FQGTGA. The CDR3 region has the DNA TGTGCCAGCAGCCCCCCGACAGCCCTAGATGAAAAACTGTTTTTT. Its protein product is CASSPPTALDEKLFF.